This T cell receptor (beta chain) was sequenced in a study of cytomegalovirus exposure and HLA in healthy donors. Study results and limitations: Immune exposure data for these donors was limited to CMV serostatus. An observed cluster of highly shared sequence variants was recorded as a likely sequencing artifact.

The PCR ran on 60 Vbeta and 13 Jbeta primers. The data were produced by immunoSEQ multiplex PCR, yet TCRdb's version contains in-frame clones alone and is incomplete. The sample records 150,000 to 200,000 clones, approximately 80% being singletons. Worth noting for this clone: The antigen is not known.

CDR1 and CDR2 (germline): SGHNT, YENEEA. The CDR3 has 13 amino acids. The V gene lost 5 bases and the J gene lost 1 base, with 7 bases spanning the gap. The TCR sequence derives from a woman in her 50s in good health and CMV-seropositive. V and J are TRBV11-3 and TRBJ2-3; no reliable D call. Sequencing input: PBMCs. The CDR3 coding sequence is TGTGCCAGCAGCGTCCAGGGCACAGATACGCAGTATTTT. Its translation: CASSVQGTDTQYF.